This T cell receptor beta chain was sequenced in a study of blood T cells in healthy people across ages. Study conclusions and caveats: Naive T cell percentage by flow cytometry tracked strongly with beta diversity. While age rose, TCR beta diversity per million T cells dropped in a roughly linear way.

Every sample yielded at least 6 million isolated PBMCs. Extraction of total RNA produced a minimum of 6 micrograms from each sample. CDR1 and CDR2 (germline): MNHEY, SMNVEV (reference sequence). The CDR3 sequence is 14 residues long. Trimming cost V 4 bases and J 9 bases, with 16 bases left between them. Details on this clonotype: As yet, its antigen is unknown.

A J-beta primer mix and a sample-barcoded 5' primer were used in a second PCR of roughly 6 to 12 cycles. TCRdb re-called the 5' RACE reads with MiXCR, one entry per CDR3 protein. The sample has some 1.8 million distinct CDR3 sequences; about 39% are singletons. The V and J genes are TRBV27 and TRBJ2-1, with D possibly TRBD1 on 6 matching bases. This TCR came from a human donor in good health. Sequences were obtained from blood. CDR3 residues: CASSWQGGLGEQFF. CDR3 in DNA: TGTGCCAGCAGTTGGCAAGGGGGTTTGGGTGAGCAGTTCTTC.